The sequence of this T cell receptor (beta chain) was determined in a study of Ad26.COV2.S vaccination and SARS-CoV-2 variants. For the study at large: Participants got Ad26.COV2.S intramuscularly, once or twice 56 days apart.

V was pared by 4 bases and J by 10 bases, with 17 bases between. The CDR3 runs 14 residues. CDR1 and CDR2 (germline): KGHSY, FQNENV. Libraries were prepared by immunoSEQ multiplex PCR; TCRdb keeps only in-frame clonotypes and omits some of them. The table records about 480,000 clones, roughly 89% of them present only once. Treatment indicated: over 15 received Ad26.COV2.S at low or high dose, single or two shots; five or six received placebo; per-sample allocation not given. Sample collection was performed on day 63 after the first vaccine or placebo injection. Study-wide results and limits: Vaccine recipients had higher spike-specific TCR breadth than placebo recipients.

The table lists this clone with a few counts. Its antigen is not identified. This clonotype originated in a person aged 18-65 years who received the Ad26.COV2.S COVID-19 vaccine or a placebo. The source material was peripheral blood, sampled in a trial of Ad26.COV2.S vaccine versus placebo. The chain joins TRBV16 to TRBJ1-5, with a tentative D call TRBD1 (5 bases). Here the CDR3 DNA reads TGTGCCAGCAGCCTGAAAGGGGACGCCCTCCCCCAGCATTTT. This encodes CASSLKGDALPQHF.